A selection of T cell receptor beta chains follows, all from one sample in a study of monozygotic twins with inflammatory bowel disease. TCRdb reanalyzed the 5' RACE reads, giving one entry per CDR3 protein sequence and no DNA. This table holds 85,000 to 110,000 distinct CDR3 sequences. The sample comprised blood. The source of these receptors is a human donor with ulcerative colitis or Crohn's disease, or a healthy co-twin of an affected twin (not recorded which). Each CDR3 is given with its conserved first and last residue. Fields, in order: V gene, J gene, CDR3 length, CDR3 protein.

v_gene: TRBV9
j_gene: TRBJ1-1
len: 14
CDR3aa: CASSPGDRNTEAFF

v_gene: TRBV7-6
j_gene: TRBJ1-1
len: 16
CDR3aa: CASSLEVVVGVTEAFF

v_gene: TRBV29-1
j_gene: TRBJ2-3
len: 15
CDR3aa: CSVEASDRGTDTQYF

v_gene: TRBV2
j_gene: TRBJ2-7
len: 14
CDR3aa: CASSDHELSYEQYF

v_gene: TRBV20-1
j_gene: TRBJ2-3
len: 14
CDR3aa: CSAREPLEGDTQYF

v_gene: TRBV6-5
j_gene: TRBJ1-2
len: 15
CDR3aa: CASSYSMGGLGGYTF

v_gene: TRBV28
j_gene: TRBJ2-7
len: 13
CDR3aa: CASGRAFAYEQYF

v_gene: TRBV27
j_gene: TRBJ2-3
len: 19
CDR3aa: CASSLSRPQSGRSTDTQYF

v_gene: TRBV5-1
j_gene: TRBJ1-3
len: 15
CDR3aa: CASSSGSGAGNTIYF

v_gene: TRBV5-1
j_gene: TRBJ2-2
len: 16
CDR3aa: CASSLAGTGGTGELFF

v_gene: TRBV20-1
j_gene: TRBJ2-7
len: 13
CDR3aa: CSVPRDTSYEQYF

v_gene: TRBV11-3
j_gene: TRBJ2-3
len: 16
CDR3aa: CASSPGDLSGPDTQYF

v_gene: TRBV29-1
j_gene: TRBJ2-1
len: 16
CDR3aa: CSVEGRGRSSYNEQFF

v_gene: TRBV5-4
j_gene: TRBJ2-1
len: 15
CDR3aa: CASSLQGRAWNEQFF

v_gene: TRBV12-3/TRBV12-4
j_gene: TRBJ2-2
len: 15
CDR3aa: CASSLPPGNTGELFF

v_gene: TRBV28
j_gene: TRBJ2-1
len: 15
CDR3aa: CASFQGGSFHNEQFF

v_gene: TRBV4-2
j_gene: TRBJ2-3
len: 15
CDR3aa: CASSQDPGSPDTQYF

v_gene: TRBV5-4
j_gene: TRBJ2-7
len: 15
CDR3aa: CAYTSPASGIYEQYF

v_gene: TRBV7-6
j_gene: TRBJ2-1
len: 14
CDR3aa: CASSLFGGRDEQFF

v_gene: TRBV11-2
j_gene: TRBJ1-5
len: 15
CDR3aa: CASSLDISGNQPQHF

v_gene: TRBV20-1
j_gene: TRBJ1-5
len: 15
CDR3aa: CSASPGQGYWQPQHF